This is a list of T cell receptor beta chains from one sample in a study of blood T cell repertoires in COVID-19. TCRdb's table, derived via immunoSEQ multiplex PCR, lists solely in-frame clones and lacks some. The sample yields roughly 200,000 clones, roughly 78% seen once. The sample taken for sequencing was peripheral blood. The receptor set was obtained from a woman older than 75 with active or convalescent COVID-19. The CDR3 runs from the conserved cysteine through the conserved F or W. The D gene is left open where the match is weak. Clone size, where shown, is once, few, many, or a class for clones that have expanded.

v_gene,abundance,d_gene,j_gene,CDR3nt,CDR3aa
TRBV6-5,NA,NA,TRBJ1-2,TGTGCCAGCAGTCGAACCGGGACATTAGGCTACACCTTC,CASSRTGTLGYTF
TRBV3-1/TRBV3-2,few,NA,TRBJ2-3,TGTGCCAGCAGCCAAGGTAGGGGACTCGCGCAGTATTTT,CASSQGRGLAQYF
TRBV4-3,NA,TRBD1,TRBJ2-3,TGCGCCAGCAGCCAAGATCCCACAGGGGGCCAAGATACGCAGTATTTT,CASSQDPTGGQDTQYF
TRBV9,NA,NA,TRBJ1-6,TGTGCCAGCAGCGCCGGTTCCCCCCGAAGCTCCTATAATTCACCCCTCCACTTT,CASSAGSPRSSYNSPLHF
TRBV10-3,few,TRBD1,TRBJ1-3,TGTGCCATCACCCCCGGGACAGCCTCTGGAAACACCATATATTTT,CAITPGTASGNTIYF
TRBV18,few,NA,TRBJ1-1,TGTGCCAGCTCACTGTCGGTGTTTGAAGCTTTCTTT,CASSLSVFEAFF
TRBV19,few,NA,TRBJ1-5,TGTGCCAGTACAATAAGACACACTCTTAGCAATCAGCCCCAGCATTTT,CASTIRHTLSNQPQHF
TRBV28,NA,NA,TRBJ1-1,TGTGCCAGCAGTTTACCCAACAGTTACACTGAAGCTTTCTTT,CASSLPNSYTEAFF
TRBV13,NA,TRBD1,TRBJ1-5,TGTGCCAGCAGCTTAGGACAGGGGAATCAGCCCCAGCATTTT,CASSLGQGNQPQHF
TRBV2,NA,TRBD1,TRBJ2-7,TGTGCCGGGACAGGGGGCTACGAGCAGTACTTC,CAGTGGYEQYF
TRBV5-4,NA,TRBD1,TRBJ2-3,TGTGCCAGCAGCTTGGGGACAGGGTTTTCAGATACGCAGTATTTT,CASSLGTGFSDTQYF
TRBV7-8,few,NA,TRBJ2-7,TGTGCCAGCAGCTTAGGCGGAGGGGCTAGCGTTCTCCACGAGCAGTACTTC,CASSLGGGASVLHEQYF
TRBV7-9,NA,NA,TRBJ1-5,TGTGCCAGCAGCTTAGAGGGGGTAGGCAATCAGCCCCAGCATTTT,CASSLEGVGNQPQHF
TRBV9,NA,NA,TRBJ2-5,TGTGCCAGCAGCCCGGAGGGGGGGAGCCAAGAGACCCAGTACTTC,CASSPEGGSQETQYF
TRBV19,NA,TRBD1,TRBJ1-2,TGTGCCAGTAGTATGCAATTGACAGGGGGAATTTCGGGCTACACCTTC,CASSMQLTGGISGYTF
TRBV4-2,NA,NA,TRBJ2-2,TGTGCCAGCAGTCCACCCCAGGCCGCGGAGCTGTTTTTT,CASSPPQAAELFF
TRBV6-2/TRBV6-3,few,TRBD2,TRBJ2-3,TGTGCCAGCAGTTACTCGAGCGGGGGGATTCGGGCAGATACGCAGTATTTT,CASSYSSGGIRADTQYF
TRBV28,few,NA,TRBJ1-1,TGTGCCAGCAGCGACGGGAGCTCGGGGGATGAAGCTTTCTTT,CASSDGSSGDEAFF
TRBV9,NA,TRBD1,TRBJ2-4,TGTGCCAGCAGCCCAAGGGACAGGGACACCGCGGGGTTTGACAAAAACATTCAGTACTTC,CASSPRDRDTAGFDKNIQYF
TRBV28,NA,NA,TRBJ2-7,TGTGCCAGCAGTTTGGTTAATGAGGTGAGGGAGCAGTACTTC,CASSLVNEVREQYF
TRBV9,NA,TRBD1,TRBJ1-5,TGTGCCAGCAGCCAGACAGGGAAGAGCAATCAGCCCCAGCATTTT,CASSQTGKSNQPQHF
TRBV6-6,NA,TRBD1,TRBJ2-7,TGTGCCAGCAGTTACACCACGGGACAGGGTTACGAGCAGTACTTC,CASSYTTGQGYEQYF
TRBV7-2,NA,NA,TRBJ1-5,TGTGCCAGCAGCTTAGGGGTTAGGGGATCACAGCCCCAGCATTTT,CASSLGVRGSQPQHF
TRBV6-5,NA,NA,TRBJ2-7,TGTGCCAGCAGTCCCAGGTACGGGGACTACGAGCAGTACTTC,CASSPRYGDYEQYF
TRBV2,few,TRBD2,TRBJ2-7,TGTGCCAGCAGTGAAGCGGGAGGGATCACCTACGAGCAGTACTTC,CASSEAGGITYEQYF
TRBV27,few,NA,TRBJ2-7,TGTGCCAGCAGTCGCGCGGGTAGCTCCTACGAGCAGTACTTC,CASSRAGSSYEQYF
TRBV19,NA,TRBD1,TRBJ2-2,TGTGCCAGTAGTATTAGGGGACAGGGAGACACCGGGGAGCTGTTTTTT,CASSIRGQGDTGELFF
TRBV3-1/TRBV3-2,NA,TRBD1,TRBJ2-2,TGTGCCAGCAGCGGTTACAGGGGGCTCGGGGAGCTGTTTTTT,CASSGYRGLGELFF
TRBV6-6,NA,NA,TRBJ1-2,TGTGCCAGCAGTTACCTACAGCATCAGAGTGGCTACACCTTC,CASSYLQHQSGYTF
TRBV9,NA,NA,TRBJ1-2,TGTGCCAGCAGCGGGCGGGACGGACCTAACTATGGCTACACCTTC,CASSGRDGPNYGYTF
TRBV27,NA,NA,TRBJ2-2,TGTGCCAGCAGGTCGCAGGGGAGGGCCACCGGGGAGCTGTTTTTT,CASRSQGRATGELFF
TRBV10-1,NA,TRBD2,TRBJ2-1,TGCGCCAGCAGTGCTTTCGAGCGGGGGGGCAGTGAGCAGTTCTTC,CASSAFERGGSEQFF
TRBV7-8,once,NA,TRBJ1-1,TGTGCCAGCAGCTTAGCGTATTTAAGGACTCCAGAAGCTTTCTTT,CASSLAYLRTPEAFF
TRBV4-1,NA,NA,TRBJ1-5,TGCGCCAGCAGCCAAGATCGAAACTTTCGGCCCCAGCATTTT,CASSQDRNFRPQHF
TRBV3-1/TRBV3-2,NA,NA,TRBJ1-3,TGTGCCAGCAGCCAAGTTCACGGAGGTGGAAACACCATATATTTT,CASSQVHGGGNTIYF
TRBV7-2,NA,TRBD2,TRBJ2-1,TGTGCCAGCAGCCGGACTAGCGGGGGTCACAATGAGCAGTTCTTC,CASSRTSGGHNEQFF
TRBV28,NA,NA,TRBJ1-2,TGTGCCAGCAGTTCAGGTTACGGCTACACCTTC,CASSSGYGYTF
TRBV4-1,NA,NA,TRBJ2-3,TGCGCCAGCAGCCAAGATGTTTTTCTAGATGTCACAGATACGCAGTATTTT,CASSQDVFLDVTDTQYF
TRBV7-9,NA,NA,TRBJ1-4,TGTGCCAGCAGCTTCGCCCACAGGGTAGGTGAAAAACTGTTTTTT,CASSFAHRVGEKLFF
TRBV29-1,NA,NA,TRBJ2-4,TGCAGCGTTGTCAGGTTTCCCAAAAACATTCAGTACTTC,CSVVRFPKNIQYF
TRBV5-1,few,NA,TRBJ2-3,TGCGCCAGCAGTCAGGCTGGCACAGATACGCAGTATTTT,CASSQAGTDTQYF
TRBV12-3/TRBV12-4,NA,TRBD1,TRBJ1-2,TGTGCCAGCAGTTCCGGACAGGGTAGGGGCTACACCTTC,CASSSGQGRGYTF
TRBV9,NA,NA,TRBJ1-4,TGTGCCAGCAGCGTAGCGACAGCTTATAATGAAAAACTGTTTTTT,CASSVATAYNEKLFF
TRBV2,NA,TRBD1,TRBJ1-5,TGTGCCAGCAGCCCCGGGACAGGGCGCAATCAGCCCCAGCATTTT,CASSPGTGRNQPQHF
TRBV5-1,once,NA,TRBJ2-1,TGCGCCAGCAGCTTGAACACGTACAATGAGCAGTTCTTC,CASSLNTYNEQFF
TRBV28,NA,TRBD1,TRBJ1-5,TGTGCCAGCAGTTTTAACAGGGGCCATAGCAATCAGCCCCAGCATTTT,CASSFNRGHSNQPQHF
TRBV7-9,NA,TRBD1,TRBJ1-5,TGTGCCAGCAGCCGAGGGACAGTGAGTCGCAATCAGCCCCAGCATTTT,CASSRGTVSRNQPQHF
TRBV20-1,NA,NA,TRBJ1-5,TGCAGTGCTAGTGTGGGGACATATAGCAATCAGCCCCAGCATTTT,CSASVGTYSNQPQHF
TRBV7-2,NA,TRBD2,TRBJ2-2,TGTGCCAGCAGCACCCGGGGGGGGGCCCCTTACACCGGGGAGCTGTTTTTT,CASSTRGGAPYTGELFF
TRBV7-8,NA,TRBD1,TRBJ1-2,TGTGCCAGCAGCTTACGACAGGGGGGCAGTTACACCTTC,CASSLRQGGSYTF